The rows below give T cell receptor beta chains drawn from one sample of a study of response to subunit inactivated influenza vaccine. MiXCR was run by TCRdb on the RT-PCR reads, yielding one entry per CDR3 protein. There are around 300,000 distinct CDR3 sequences in the sample; approximately 23% occur only once, and about 9.4% lies in the top ten. The starting material was PBMCs from blood, obtained about 19 months after vaccination. These receptors were taken from a man between 50 and 70 years old who received an inactivated influenza vaccine. CDR3s include the opening cysteine and the closing phenylalanine or tryptophan. The D gene is left open where the match is weak. Not all rows give a size; the values are once, few, many and, for expanded clones, a class.

clone_size	j_call	d_call	v_call	cdr3_aa	cdr3_nt
NA	TRBJ1-4	TRBD1	TRBV5-4	CASSHPGDRDGKLFF	TGTGCCAGCAGCCACCCCGGGGACAGGGATGGTAAACTGTTTTTT
NA	TRBJ2-1	TRBD2	TRBV6-1	CASTLGQGTSGVYNEQFF	TGTGCCAGTACCCTAGGGCAGGGGACTAGCGGGGTCTACAATGAGCAGTTCTTC
few	TRBJ1-5	NA	TRBV29-1	CSVVEGQYSNQPQHF	TGCAGCGTTGTGGAGGGGCAGTATAGCAATCAGCCCCAGCATTTT
NA	TRBJ2-3	NA	TRBV9	CASSVGGLTDTQYF	TGTGCCAGCAGCGTAGGCGGCCTCACAGATACGCAGTATTTT
many	TRBJ1-5	NA	TRBV10-3	CAISVADNQPQHF	TGTGCCATCAGTGTGGCAGACAATCAGCCCCAGCATTTT
NA	TRBJ1-1	NA	TRBV12-3/TRBV12-4	CASNPGPIPNTEAFF	TGTGCCAGCAATCCGGGACCTATACCGAACACTGAAGCTTTCTTT
many	TRBJ1-5	NA	TRBV4-1	CASSQDDLSNQPQHF	TGCGCCAGCAGCCAAGACGACTTGTCCAATCAGCCCCAGCATTTT
few	TRBJ2-1	TRBD1	TRBV15	CATSRGTGVYNEQFF	TGTGCCACCAGCAGAGGGACAGGGGTTTACAATGAGCAGTTCTTC
few	TRBJ1-2	NA	TRBV28	CASSLQITDNYGYTF	TGTGCCAGCAGTCTACAGATTACCGATAACTATGGCTACACCTTC
many	TRBJ1-1	TRBD1	TRBV29-1	CSGSTGRANTEAFF	TGCAGCGGATCGACAGGGAGGGCGAACACTGAAGCTTTCTTT
NA	TRBJ1-1	TRBD1	TRBV6-1	CASRDRNRGEAFF	TGTGCCAGCAGGGACAGGAACCGGGGGGAAGCTTTCTTT
NA	TRBJ1-5	NA	TRBV2	CASSADGQPQHF	TGTGCCAGCAGCGCCGACGGGCAGCCCCAGCATTTT
few	TRBJ2-1	TRBD2	TRBV9	CASSEGTSHEQFF	TGTGCCAGCAGCGAAGGGACTAGCCATGAGCAGTTCTTC
NA	TRBJ2-5	TRBD2	TRBV20-1	CSARAPTTSVGQETQYF	TGCAGTGCTAGAGCTCCTACTACTAGCGTGGGACAAGAGACCCAGTACTTC
many	TRBJ1-2	NA	TRBV6-5	CASSYGAAPTGYTF	TGTGCCAGCAGTTATGGGGCAGCCCCGACCGGCTACACCTTC
few	TRBJ2-1	TRBD2	TRBV7-3	CASSPRGGGNEQFF	TGTGCCAGCAGCCCTCGTGGGGGGGGCAATGAGCAGTTCTTC
NA	TRBJ1-1	NA	TRBV28	CASSFGQFPKAFF	TGTGCCAGCAGTTTTGGACAGTTTCCTAAAGCTTTCTTT
few	TRBJ1-2	TRBD1	TRBV20-1	CSCQSGGYGYTF	TGCAGTTGTCAATCAGGGGGCTATGGCTACACCTTC
many	TRBJ1-2	NA	TRBV7-9	CASSLGGAHGYTF	TGTGCCAGCAGCTTAGGGGGGGCGCATGGCTACACCTTC
NA	TRBJ1-2	NA	TRBV7-6	CASSSGTRTGDYGYTF	TGTGCCAGCAGCTCAGGGACACGGACTGGGGACTATGGCTACACCTTC
few	TRBJ2-7	NA	TRBV3-1	CASSQYDRTSYEQYF	TGTGCCAGCAGCCAATATGATCGGACAAGCTACGAGCAGTACTTC
NA	TRBJ2-1	TRBD1	TRBV5-1	CASSLGQGAINEQFF	TGCGCCAGCAGCTTGGGACAGGGGGCAATCAATGAGCAGTTCTTC
NA	TRBJ1-1	NA	TRBV5-4	CASSLDRQVLNTEAFF	TGTGCCAGCAGCTTAGACCGACAGGTCTTGAACACTGAAGCTTTCTTT
NA	TRBJ1-5	TRBD1	TRBV12-3/TRBV12-4	CASSWMVGTGTPQHF	TGTGCCAGCAGTTGGATGGTTGGGACAGGCACGCCCCAGCATTTT
NA	TRBJ2-2	TRBD1	TRBV11-2	CASSPTSTGFPGELFF	TGTGCCAGCAGCCCCACGTCGACAGGGTTCCCCGGGGAGCTGTTTTTT
few	TRBJ1-2	NA	TRBV10-3	CAISESSDGYYGYTF	TGTGCCATCAGTGAGTCGAGTGATGGATACTATGGCTACACCTTC
NA	TRBJ1-2	TRBD1	TRBV12-3/TRBV12-4	CASSLAYRGGGGYTF	TGTGCCAGCAGTTTAGCGTACAGGGGAGGTGGTGGCTACACCTTC
NA	TRBJ1-5	NA	TRBV19	CASRMDYQPQHF	TGTGCCAGTAGGATGGACTATCAGCCCCAGCATTTT